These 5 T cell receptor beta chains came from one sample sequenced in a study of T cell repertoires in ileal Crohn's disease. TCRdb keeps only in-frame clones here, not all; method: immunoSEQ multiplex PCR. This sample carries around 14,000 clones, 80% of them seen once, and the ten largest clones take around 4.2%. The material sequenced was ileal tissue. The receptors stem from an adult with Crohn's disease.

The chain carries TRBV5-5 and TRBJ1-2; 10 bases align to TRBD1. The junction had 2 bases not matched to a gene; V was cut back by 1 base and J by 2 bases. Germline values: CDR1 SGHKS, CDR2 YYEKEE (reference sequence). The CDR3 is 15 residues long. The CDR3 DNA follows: TGTGCCAGCAGCTTGTCGGGACAGGGGAACTATGGCTACACCTTC. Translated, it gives CASSLSGQGNYGYTF.

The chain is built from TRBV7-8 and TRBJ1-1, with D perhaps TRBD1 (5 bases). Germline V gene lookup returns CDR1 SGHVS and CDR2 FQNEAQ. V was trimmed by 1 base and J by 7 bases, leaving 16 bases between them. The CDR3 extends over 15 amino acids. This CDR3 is CASSLGGPAGGEAFF. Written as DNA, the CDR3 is TGTGCCAGCAGCTTAGGGGGCCCGGCGGGAGGTGAAGCTTTCTTT.

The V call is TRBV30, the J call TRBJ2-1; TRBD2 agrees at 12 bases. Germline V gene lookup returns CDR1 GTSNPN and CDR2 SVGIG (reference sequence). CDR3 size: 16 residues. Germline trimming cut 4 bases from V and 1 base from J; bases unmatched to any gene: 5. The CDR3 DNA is TGTGCCTGGACCCAGACTAGCGGGGGTTCCTACAATGAGCAGTTCTTC. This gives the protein CAWTQTSGGSYNEQFF.

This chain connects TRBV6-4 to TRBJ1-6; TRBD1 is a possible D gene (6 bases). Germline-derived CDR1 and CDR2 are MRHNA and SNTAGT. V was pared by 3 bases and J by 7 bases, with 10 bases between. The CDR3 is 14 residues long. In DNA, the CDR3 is TGTGCCAGCAGTGAACAGGGTGGCAATTCACCCCTCCACTTT. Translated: CASSEQGGNSPLHF.

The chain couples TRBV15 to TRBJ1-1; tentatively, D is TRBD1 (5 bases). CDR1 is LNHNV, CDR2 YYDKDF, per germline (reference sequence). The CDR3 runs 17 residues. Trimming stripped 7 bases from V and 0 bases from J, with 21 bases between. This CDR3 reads CATNPGEMVRVNTEAFF. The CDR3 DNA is TGTGCCACCAACCCGGGGGAGATGGTTCGGGTGAACACTGAAGCTTTCTTT.